This T cell receptor (beta chain) is drawn from a study of blood T cells in healthy people across ages. Whole-study results and caveats: PBMC samples, being unsorted, prevented any conclusive comparison of naive and antigen-experienced cells.

A second PCR of roughly 7 to 11 cycles used a sample-barcoded 5' primer and a J-beta primer mix. One entry per CDR3 protein, called by TCRdb with MiXCR from the 5' RACE reads. Seen here are 800,000 to 950,000 distinct CDR3 sequences, just under 30% observed once, and the top ten hold roughly 10%. V dropped 3 bases and J dropped 0 bases, with 17 bases sitting between them. Per the germline V gene, CDR1 is SGHTA and CDR2 is FQGNSA. The CDR3 is made up of 18 amino acids. This clonotype was picked up a small number of times. What it recognizes is unknown. The sample was also linked to a second study, of T cells of mothers and their children.

The source of this sequence is a woman aged 35 to 49 in good health. The V gene is TRBV7-2, the J gene TRBJ1-4; tentative D call: TRBD1 (5 bases). Input material: blood. In DNA form, the CDR3 reads TGTGCCAGCAGCTTCCGCGACCAGGGATTTGCAACTAATGAAAAACTGTTTTTT. Translation gives CASSFRDQGFATNEKLFF. The full variable domain, with the rest looked up from reference TRBV7-2 and TRBJ1-4, is GAGVSQSPSNKVTEKGKDVELRCDPISGHTALYWYRQSLGQGLEFLIYFQGNSAPDKSGLPSDRFSAERTGGSVSTLTIQRTQQEDSAVYLCASSFRDQGFATNEKLFFGSGTQLSVL.